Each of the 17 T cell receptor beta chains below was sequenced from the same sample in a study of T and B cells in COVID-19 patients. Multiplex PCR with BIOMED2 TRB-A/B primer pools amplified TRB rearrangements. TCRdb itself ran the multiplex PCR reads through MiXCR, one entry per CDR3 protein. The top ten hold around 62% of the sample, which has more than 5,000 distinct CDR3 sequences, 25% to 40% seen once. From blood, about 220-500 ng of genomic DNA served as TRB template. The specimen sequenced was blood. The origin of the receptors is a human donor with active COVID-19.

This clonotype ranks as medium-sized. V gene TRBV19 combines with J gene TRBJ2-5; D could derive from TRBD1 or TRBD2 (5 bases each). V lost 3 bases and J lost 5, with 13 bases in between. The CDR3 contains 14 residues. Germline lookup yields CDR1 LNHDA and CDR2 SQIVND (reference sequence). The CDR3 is CASSMGSAGETQYF. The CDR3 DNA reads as TGTGCCAGTAGTATGGGGAGCGCAGGGGAGACCCAGTACTTC.

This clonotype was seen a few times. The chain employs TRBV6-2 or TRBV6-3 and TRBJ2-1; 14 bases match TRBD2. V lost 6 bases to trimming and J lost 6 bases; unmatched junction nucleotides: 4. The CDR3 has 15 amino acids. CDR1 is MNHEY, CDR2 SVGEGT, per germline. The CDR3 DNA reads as TGTGCCAGCAGGAGGGGACTAGCGGGAGTCAATGAGCAGTTCTTC. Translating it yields CASRRGLAGVNEQFF.

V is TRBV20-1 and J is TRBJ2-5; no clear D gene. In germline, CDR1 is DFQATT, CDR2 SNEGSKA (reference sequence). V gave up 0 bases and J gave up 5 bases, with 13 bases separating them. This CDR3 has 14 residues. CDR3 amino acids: CSARDSGLEETQYF. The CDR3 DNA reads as TGCAGTGCTAGAGATTCGGGCCTAGAGGAGACCCAGTACTTC.

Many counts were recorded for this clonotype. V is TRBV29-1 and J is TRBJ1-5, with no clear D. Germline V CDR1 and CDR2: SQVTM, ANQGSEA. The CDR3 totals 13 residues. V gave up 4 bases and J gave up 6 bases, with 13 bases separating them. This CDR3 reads CSVVEGLGQPQHF. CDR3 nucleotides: TGCAGCGTTGTAGAAGGGCTTGGTCAGCCCCAGCATTTT.

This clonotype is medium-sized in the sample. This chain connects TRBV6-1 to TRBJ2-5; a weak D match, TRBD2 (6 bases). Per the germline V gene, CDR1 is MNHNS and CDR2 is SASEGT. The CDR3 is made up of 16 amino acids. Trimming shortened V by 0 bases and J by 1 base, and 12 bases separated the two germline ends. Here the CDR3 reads CASSEAGGTFQETQYF. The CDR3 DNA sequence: TGTGCCAGCAGTGAAGCTGGGGGGACCTTCCAAGAGACCCAGTACTTC.

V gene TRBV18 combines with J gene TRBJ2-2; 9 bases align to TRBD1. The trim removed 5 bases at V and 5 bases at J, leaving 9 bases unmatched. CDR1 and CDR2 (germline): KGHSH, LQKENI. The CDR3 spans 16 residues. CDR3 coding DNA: TGTGCCAGCTCATCTAAACAGGGGGCCACAACCGGGGAGCTGTTTTTT. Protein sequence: CASSSKQGATTGELFF. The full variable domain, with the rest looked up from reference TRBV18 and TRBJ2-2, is NAGVMQNPRHLVRRRGQEARLRCSPMKGHSHVYWYRQLPEEGLKFMVYLQKENIIDESGMPKERFSAEFPKEGPSILRIQQVVRGDSAAYFCASSSKQGATTGELFFGEGSRLTVL.

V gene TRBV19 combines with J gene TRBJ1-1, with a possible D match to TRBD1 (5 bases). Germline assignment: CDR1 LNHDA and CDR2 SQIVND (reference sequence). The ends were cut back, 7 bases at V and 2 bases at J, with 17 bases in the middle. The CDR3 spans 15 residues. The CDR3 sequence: CASTSMGGINTEAFF. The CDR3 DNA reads TGTGCCAGTACCTCGATGGGGGGAATTAACACTGAAGCTTTCTTT.

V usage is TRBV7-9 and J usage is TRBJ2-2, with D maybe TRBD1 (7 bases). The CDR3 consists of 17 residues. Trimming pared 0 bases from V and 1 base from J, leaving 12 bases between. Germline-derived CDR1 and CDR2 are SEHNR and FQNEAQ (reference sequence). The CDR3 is CASSLATGDWNTGELFF. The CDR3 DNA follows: TGTGCCAGCAGCTTAGCTACAGGGGACTGGAACACCGGGGAGCTGTTTTTT.

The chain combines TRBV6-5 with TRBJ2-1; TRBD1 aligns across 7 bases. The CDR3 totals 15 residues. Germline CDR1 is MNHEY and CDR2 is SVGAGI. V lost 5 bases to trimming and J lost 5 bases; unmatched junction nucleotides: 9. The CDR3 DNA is TGTGCCAGCAGTCTCGAGGGGGCGAGGAACAATGAGCAGTTCTTC. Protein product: CASSLEGARNNEQFF.

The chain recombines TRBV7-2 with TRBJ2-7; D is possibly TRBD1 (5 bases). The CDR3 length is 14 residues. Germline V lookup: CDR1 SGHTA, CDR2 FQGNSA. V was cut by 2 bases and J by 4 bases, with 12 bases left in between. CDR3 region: CASSLNKGRYEQYF. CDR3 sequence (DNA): TGTGCCAGCAGCTTAAACAAGGGGCGGTACGAGCAGTACTTC.

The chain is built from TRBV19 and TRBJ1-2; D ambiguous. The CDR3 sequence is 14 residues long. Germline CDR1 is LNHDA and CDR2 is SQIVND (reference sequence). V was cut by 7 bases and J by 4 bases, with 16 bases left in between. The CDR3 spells CASTPPFKGYGYTF. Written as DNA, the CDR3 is TGTGCCAGTACCCCCCCATTTAAAGGCTATGGCTACACCTTC.

The CDR3 coding sequence is TGCAGTGCCCGGGACAACTGGGGAGAGACCCAGTACTTC. This encodes CSARDNWGETQYF. The chain has TRBV20-1 and TRBJ2-5; the D gene is possibly TRBD1 (6 bases). Germline CDR1 reads DFQATT; CDR2 reads SNEGSKA (reference sequence). The CDR3 runs 13 residues. Trimming stripped 6 bases from V and 4 bases from J, with 15 bases between.

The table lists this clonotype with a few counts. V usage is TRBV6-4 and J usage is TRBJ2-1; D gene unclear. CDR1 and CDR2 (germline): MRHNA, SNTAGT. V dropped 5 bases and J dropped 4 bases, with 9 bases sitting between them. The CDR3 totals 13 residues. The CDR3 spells CASSSQRYNEQFF. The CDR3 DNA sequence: TGTGCCAGCAGTTCGCAGCGATACAATGAGCAGTTCTTC.

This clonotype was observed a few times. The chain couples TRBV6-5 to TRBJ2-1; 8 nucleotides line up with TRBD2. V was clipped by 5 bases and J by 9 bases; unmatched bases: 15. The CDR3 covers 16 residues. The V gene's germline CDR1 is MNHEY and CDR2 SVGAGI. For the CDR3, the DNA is TGTGCCAGCAGTCTATTGAGGGCGGGAGGTCTCGGTGAGCAGTTCTTC. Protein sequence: CASSLLRAGGLGEQFF.

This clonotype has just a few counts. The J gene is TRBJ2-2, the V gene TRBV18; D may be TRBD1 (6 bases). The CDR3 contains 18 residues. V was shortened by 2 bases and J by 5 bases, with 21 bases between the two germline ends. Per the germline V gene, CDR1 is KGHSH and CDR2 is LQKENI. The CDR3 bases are TGTGCCAGCTCACCAAGCTGGGCAGGGGCCTCGTGTACCGGGGAGCTGTTTTTT. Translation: CASSPSWAGASCTGELFF.

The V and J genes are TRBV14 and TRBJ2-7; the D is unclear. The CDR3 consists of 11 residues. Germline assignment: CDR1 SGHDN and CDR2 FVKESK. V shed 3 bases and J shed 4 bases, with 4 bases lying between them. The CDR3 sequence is CASSHSYEQYF. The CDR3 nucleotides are TGTGCCAGCAGCCACTCGTACGAGCAGTACTTC.

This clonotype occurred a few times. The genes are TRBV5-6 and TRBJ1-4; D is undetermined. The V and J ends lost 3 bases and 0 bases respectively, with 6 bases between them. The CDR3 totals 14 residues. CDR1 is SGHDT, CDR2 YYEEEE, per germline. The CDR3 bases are TGTGCCAGCAGCTCGATAACAACTAATGAAAAACTGTTTTTT. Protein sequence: CASSSITTNEKLFF.